Listed below are T cell receptor beta chains from one sample, sequenced in a study of blood T cell repertoires in COVID-19. Assay used: immunoSEQ multiplex PCR; TCRdb lists only in-frame clones, some missing. The repertoire holds some 140,000 clones, approximately 79% seen once, with approximately 4% in the top ten. The sequencing sample was made of peripheral blood. All receptors come from a man aged 55 to 70 with acute or convalescent COVID-19. The conserved cysteine and the conserved F or W are not part of the CDR3 here. D genes are given only for firm matches. Clone size, where shown, is once, few, many, or a class for clones that have expanded.

clone_size: -
cdr3_length: 10
v_call: TRBV28
d_call: -
cdr3_aa: ATNRVRYEQY

clone_size: once
cdr3_length: 11
v_call: TRBV5-4
d_call: TRBD1
cdr3_aa: ASSQQGRYEQY

clone_size: -
cdr3_length: 10
v_call: TRBV28
d_call: -
cdr3_aa: ASTQGNYGYT

clone_size: few
cdr3_length: 13
v_call: TRBV28
d_call: TRBD1
cdr3_aa: ASSSPGQGYNEQF

clone_size: -
cdr3_length: 12
v_call: TRBV5-4
d_call: TRBD1
cdr3_aa: ASSFQGQNYGYT

clone_size: -
cdr3_length: 13
v_call: TRBV24-1
d_call: TRBD2
cdr3_aa: ATGYGAGEYNERF

clone_size: -
cdr3_length: 12
v_call: TRBV10-3
d_call: -
cdr3_aa: AISESNRDQPQH

clone_size: -
cdr3_length: 13
v_call: TRBV11-3
d_call: TRBD1
cdr3_aa: ASSKTGGMNTEAF

clone_size: once
cdr3_length: 13
v_call: TRBV7-8
d_call: TRBD2
cdr3_aa: ASRSGTSGRNEQF

clone_size: -
cdr3_length: 13
v_call: TRBV4-3
d_call: TRBD2
cdr3_aa: ASSRGLAGVNEQF

clone_size: -
cdr3_length: 13
v_call: TRBV19
d_call: TRBD1
cdr3_aa: ASSYRGHMNTEAF

clone_size: few
cdr3_length: 13
v_call: TRBV7-7
d_call: -
cdr3_aa: ASSLTDLNTGELF

clone_size: -
cdr3_length: 14
v_call: TRBV19
d_call: TRBD1
cdr3_aa: AIRTGGFYSNQPQH

clone_size: -
cdr3_length: 12
v_call: TRBV5-4
d_call: TRBD1
cdr3_aa: ASSWDRGNTEAF

clone_size: -
cdr3_length: 12
v_call: TRBV5-1
d_call: -
cdr3_aa: ASSLLGRRETQY

clone_size: -
cdr3_length: 13
v_call: TRBV5-1
d_call: TRBD1
cdr3_aa: ASSTTTGRGSPLH

clone_size: -
cdr3_length: 9
v_call: TRBV20-1
d_call: TRBD2
cdr3_aa: TGRVTDTQY

clone_size: -
cdr3_length: 14
v_call: TRBV7-9
d_call: TRBD1
cdr3_aa: ASSSDPGQGMDTQY

clone_size: -
cdr3_length: 13
v_call: TRBV5-4
d_call: -
cdr3_aa: ASSLDPAGQYEQY

clone_size: -
cdr3_length: 10
v_call: TRBV11-2
d_call: -
cdr3_aa: ASSSGLLEQF

clone_size: -
cdr3_length: 13
v_call: TRBV11-2
d_call: -
cdr3_aa: ASSLSGYGTDTQY

clone_size: -
cdr3_length: 13
v_call: TRBV4-1
d_call: TRBD1
cdr3_aa: ASSQEDRGRAEAF

clone_size: -
cdr3_length: 13
v_call: TRBV28
d_call: -
cdr3_aa: ASSPTGFRSDTQY

clone_size: -
cdr3_length: 16
v_call: TRBV14
d_call: TRBD2
cdr3_aa: ASSPLAGGRGAKNIQY

clone_size: -
cdr3_length: 15
v_call: TRBV11-2
d_call: TRBD1
cdr3_aa: ASSLEVGTGYNSPLH

clone_size: -
cdr3_length: 12
v_call: TRBV6-5
d_call: -
cdr3_aa: ASSRRQEVSEQY

clone_size: -
cdr3_length: 12
v_call: TRBV29-1
d_call: TRBD1
cdr3_aa: SVELDRVPTRQY

clone_size: few
cdr3_length: 12
v_call: TRBV27
d_call: -
cdr3_aa: ASSHPGGGYGYT

clone_size: -
cdr3_length: 15
v_call: TRBV7-2
d_call: TRBD2
cdr3_aa: ASSFTPRASGRTQQY

clone_size: -
cdr3_length: 9
v_call: TRBV20-1
d_call: -
cdr3_aa: SARLVLGQF

clone_size: -
cdr3_length: 12
v_call: TRBV28
d_call: TRBD1
cdr3_aa: ASSVAGQLYGYT

clone_size: -
cdr3_length: 12
v_call: TRBV29-1
d_call: TRBD1
cdr3_aa: SVTTGGRPPTQY

clone_size: -
cdr3_length: 11
v_call: TRBV7-2
d_call: -
cdr3_aa: ASSLGVADTQY

clone_size: -
cdr3_length: 13
v_call: TRBV28
d_call: -
cdr3_aa: ASSLGGPTANEQF

clone_size: -
cdr3_length: 13
v_call: TRBV19
d_call: TRBD1
cdr3_aa: ASSPRTGGYNEQF

clone_size: -
cdr3_length: 11
v_call: TRBV7-2
d_call: -
cdr3_aa: ASSPRGDGEAF

clone_size: -
cdr3_length: 16
v_call: TRBV5-1
d_call: TRBD2
cdr3_aa: ASSLASSGRLGTDTQY

clone_size: few
cdr3_length: 10
v_call: TRBV2
d_call: -
cdr3_aa: ASSEGIYEQY

clone_size: -
cdr3_length: 14
v_call: TRBV5-1
d_call: -
cdr3_aa: ASSPEGGSSGNTIY

clone_size: -
cdr3_length: 14
v_call: TRBV5-1
d_call: TRBD2
cdr3_aa: ASSPGLAGGLNEQF

clone_size: once
cdr3_length: 13
v_call: TRBV6-2/TRBV6-3
d_call: -
cdr3_aa: ASSYSAIGGYEQY

clone_size: -
cdr3_length: 12
v_call: TRBV6-2/TRBV6-3
d_call: TRBD1
cdr3_aa: ASSRTGPYNEQF

clone_size: -
cdr3_length: 15
v_call: TRBV5-4
d_call: TRBD2
cdr3_aa: ASSLGLAVANTGELF

clone_size: -
cdr3_length: 11
v_call: TRBV2
d_call: -
cdr3_aa: ATTDGLGYGYT

clone_size: -
cdr3_length: 14
v_call: TRBV2
d_call: TRBD2
cdr3_aa: AIVLAGGISQNIQY

clone_size: -
cdr3_length: 15
v_call: TRBV19
d_call: TRBD2
cdr3_aa: ASSPPPASGRLAEQF

clone_size: -
cdr3_length: 14
v_call: TRBV4-3
d_call: TRBD1
cdr3_aa: ASSVDRGRSNQPQH

clone_size: -
cdr3_length: 10
v_call: TRBV6-5
d_call: -
cdr3_aa: ASSRGEYGYT

clone_size: -
cdr3_length: 17
v_call: TRBV6-1
d_call: TRBD1
cdr3_aa: ASSERGQGARGSNQPQH

clone_size: -
cdr3_length: 11
v_call: TRBV5-1
d_call: -
cdr3_aa: ASSLSRNTEAF

clone_size: few
cdr3_length: 15
v_call: TRBV4-2
d_call: -
cdr3_aa: ASSQDASGTRNSPLH

clone_size: -
cdr3_length: 12
v_call: TRBV5-4
d_call: TRBD1
cdr3_aa: ASKGTGPNTEAF

clone_size: -
cdr3_length: 11
v_call: TRBV5-6
d_call: -
cdr3_aa: ASSYRGQETQY

clone_size: few
cdr3_length: 10
v_call: TRBV29-1
d_call: TRBD2
cdr3_aa: SGGTSASEQF

clone_size: -
cdr3_length: 11
v_call: TRBV7-2
d_call: -
cdr3_aa: ASSLGLGVEQF

clone_size: -
cdr3_length: 13
v_call: TRBV6-5
d_call: TRBD1
cdr3_aa: ASSYSRTGGETQY

clone_size: -
cdr3_length: 10
v_call: TRBV24-1
d_call: TRBD2
cdr3_aa: ATKSSGNEQY